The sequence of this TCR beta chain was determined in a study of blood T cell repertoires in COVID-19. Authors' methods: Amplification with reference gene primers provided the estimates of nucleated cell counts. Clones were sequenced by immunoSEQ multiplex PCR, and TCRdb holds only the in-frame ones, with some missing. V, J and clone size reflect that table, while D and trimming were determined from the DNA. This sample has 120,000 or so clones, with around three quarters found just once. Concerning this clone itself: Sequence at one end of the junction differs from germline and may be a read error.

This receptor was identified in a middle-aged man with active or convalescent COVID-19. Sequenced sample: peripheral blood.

The CDR3 reads CAASTGRVGGYTF. The CDR3 coding sequence is TGTGCCGCCAGTACAGGGAGAGTTGGAGGCTACACCTTC. The chain combines TRBV24-1 with TRBJ1-2, with D maybe TRBD1 (6 bases). The CDR3 sequence is 13 residues long. Germline CDR1 KGHDR, CDR2 SFDVKD.